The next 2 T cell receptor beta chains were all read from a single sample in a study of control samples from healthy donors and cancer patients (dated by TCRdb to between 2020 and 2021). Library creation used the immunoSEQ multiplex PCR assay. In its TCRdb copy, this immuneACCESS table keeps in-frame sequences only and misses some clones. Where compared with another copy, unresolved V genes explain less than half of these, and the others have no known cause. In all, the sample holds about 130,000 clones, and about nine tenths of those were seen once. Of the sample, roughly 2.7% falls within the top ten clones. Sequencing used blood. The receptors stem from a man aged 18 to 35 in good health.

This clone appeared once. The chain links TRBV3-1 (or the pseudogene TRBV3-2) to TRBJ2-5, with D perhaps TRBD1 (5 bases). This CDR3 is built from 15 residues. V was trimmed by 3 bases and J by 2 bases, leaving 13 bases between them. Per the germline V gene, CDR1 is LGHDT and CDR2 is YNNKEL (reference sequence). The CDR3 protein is CASSHRPDRQETQYF. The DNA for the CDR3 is TGTGCCAGCAGCCATCGGCCCGACAGACAAGAGACCCAGTACTTC.

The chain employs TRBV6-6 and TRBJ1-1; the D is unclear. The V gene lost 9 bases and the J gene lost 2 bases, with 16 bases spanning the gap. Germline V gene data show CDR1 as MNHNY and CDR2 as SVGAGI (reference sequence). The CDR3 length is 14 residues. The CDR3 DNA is TGTGCCAGTCAAATACCATCAGCCAACACTGAAGCTTTCTTT. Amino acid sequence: CASQIPSANTEAFF.